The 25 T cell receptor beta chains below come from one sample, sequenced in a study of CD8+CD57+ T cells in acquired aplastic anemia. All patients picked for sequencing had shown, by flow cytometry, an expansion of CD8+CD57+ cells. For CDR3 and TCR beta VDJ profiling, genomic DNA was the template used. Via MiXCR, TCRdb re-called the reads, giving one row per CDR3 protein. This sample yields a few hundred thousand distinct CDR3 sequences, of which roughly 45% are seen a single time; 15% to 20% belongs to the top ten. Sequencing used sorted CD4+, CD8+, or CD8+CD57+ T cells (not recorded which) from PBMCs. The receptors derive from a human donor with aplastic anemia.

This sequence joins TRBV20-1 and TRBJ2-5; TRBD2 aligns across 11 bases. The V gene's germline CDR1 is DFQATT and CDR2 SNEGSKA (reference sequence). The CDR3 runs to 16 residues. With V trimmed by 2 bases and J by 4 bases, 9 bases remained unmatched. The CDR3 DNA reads TGCAGTGCTAGATTGACGACTAGCGGGGTGGCAGAGACCCAGTACTTC. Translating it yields CSARLTTSGVAETQYF.

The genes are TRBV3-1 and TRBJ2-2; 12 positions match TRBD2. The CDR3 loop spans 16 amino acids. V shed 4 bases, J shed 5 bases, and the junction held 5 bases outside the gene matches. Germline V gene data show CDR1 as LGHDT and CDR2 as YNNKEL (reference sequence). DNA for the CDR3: TGTGCCAGCAGCCCTCTAGCGGGGGGGAGAACCGGGGAGCTGTTTTTT. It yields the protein CASSPLAGGRTGELFF.

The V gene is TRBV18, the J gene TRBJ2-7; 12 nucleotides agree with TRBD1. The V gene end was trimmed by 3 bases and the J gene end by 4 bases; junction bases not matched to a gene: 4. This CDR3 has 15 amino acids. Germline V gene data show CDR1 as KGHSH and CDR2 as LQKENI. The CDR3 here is CASSPPGQGAYEQYF. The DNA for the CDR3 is TGTGCCAGCTCACCCCCGGGACAGGGGGCGTACGAGCAGTACTTC.

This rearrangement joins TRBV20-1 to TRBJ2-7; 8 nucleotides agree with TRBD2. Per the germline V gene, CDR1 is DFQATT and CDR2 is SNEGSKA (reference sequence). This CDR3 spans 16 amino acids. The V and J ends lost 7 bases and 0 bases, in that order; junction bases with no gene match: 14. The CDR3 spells CSGRTGGGDRSYEQYF. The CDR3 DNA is TGCAGTGGACGCACGGGGGGGGGTGATCGCTCCTACGAGCAGTACTTC.

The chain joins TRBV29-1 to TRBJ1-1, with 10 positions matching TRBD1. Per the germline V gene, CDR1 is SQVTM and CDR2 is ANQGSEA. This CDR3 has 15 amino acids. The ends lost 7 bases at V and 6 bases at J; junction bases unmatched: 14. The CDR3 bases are TGCAGCGCGCTCCCCGGGACAGGGGCCTCCGCTGAAGCTTTCTTT. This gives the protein CSALPGTGASAEAFF. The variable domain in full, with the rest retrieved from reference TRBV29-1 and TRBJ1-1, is SAVISQKPSRDICQRGTSLTIQCQVDSQVTMMFWYRQQPGQSLTLIATANQGSEATYESGFVIDKFPISRPNLTFSTLTVSNMSPEDSSIYLCSALPGTGASAEAFFGQGTRLTVV.

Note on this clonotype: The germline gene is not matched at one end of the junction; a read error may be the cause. The CDR3, as DNA: TGTGCCACCCGCAGGCAGGGGGGCGGCTACAATGAGCAGTTCTTC. It specifies CATRRQGGGYNEQFF. The chain uses TRBV15 and TRBJ2-1, with D perhaps matching TRBD1 (7 bases). Germline lookup yields CDR1 LNHNV and CDR2 YYDKDF (reference sequence). The CDR3 spans 15 residues.

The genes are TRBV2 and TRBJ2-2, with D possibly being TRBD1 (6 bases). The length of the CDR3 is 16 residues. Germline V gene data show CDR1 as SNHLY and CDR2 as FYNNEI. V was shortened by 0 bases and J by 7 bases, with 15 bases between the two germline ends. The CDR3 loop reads CASSEARAGAYGELFF. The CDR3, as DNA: TGTGCCAGCAGTGAAGCCAGGGCAGGGGCGTACGGGGAGCTGTTTTTT.

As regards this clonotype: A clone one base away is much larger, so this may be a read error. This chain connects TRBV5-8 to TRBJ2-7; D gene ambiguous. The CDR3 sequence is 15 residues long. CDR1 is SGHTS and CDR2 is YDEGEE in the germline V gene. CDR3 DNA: TGTGCCAGCAGCTTGGTAAGCAAGAGGTCCTGCGAGCAGTACTTC. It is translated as CASSLVSKRSCEQYF.

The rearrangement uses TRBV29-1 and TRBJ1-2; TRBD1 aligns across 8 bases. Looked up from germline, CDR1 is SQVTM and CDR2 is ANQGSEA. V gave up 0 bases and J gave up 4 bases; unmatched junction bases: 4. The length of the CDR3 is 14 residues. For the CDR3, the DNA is TGCAGCGTTGAAGATCAGGACAGGGTCTATGGCTACACCTTC. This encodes CSVEDQDRVYGYTF.

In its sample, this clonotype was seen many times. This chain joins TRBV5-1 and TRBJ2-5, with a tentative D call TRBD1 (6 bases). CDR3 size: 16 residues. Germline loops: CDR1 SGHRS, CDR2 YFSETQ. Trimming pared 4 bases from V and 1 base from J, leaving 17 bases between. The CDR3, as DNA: TGCGCCAGCAGCCCGGGCCTTCAGGGGACCCAAGAGACCCAGTACTTC. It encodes CASSPGLQGTQETQYF.

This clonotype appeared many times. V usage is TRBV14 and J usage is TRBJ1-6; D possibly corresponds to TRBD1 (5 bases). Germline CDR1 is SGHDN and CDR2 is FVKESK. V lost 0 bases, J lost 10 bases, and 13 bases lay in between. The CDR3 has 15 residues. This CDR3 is CASSQEVRGRSPLHF. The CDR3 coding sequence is TGTGCCAGCAGCCAAGAAGTACGGGGCCGATCACCCCTCCACTTT.

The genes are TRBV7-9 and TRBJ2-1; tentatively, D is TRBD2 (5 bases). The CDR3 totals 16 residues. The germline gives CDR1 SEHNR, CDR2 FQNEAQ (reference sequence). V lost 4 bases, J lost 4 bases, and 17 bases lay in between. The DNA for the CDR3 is TGTGCCAGCAGCTCCTGGACTCCCTCGTCATACAATGAGCAGTTCTTC. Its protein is CASSSWTPSSYNEQFF.

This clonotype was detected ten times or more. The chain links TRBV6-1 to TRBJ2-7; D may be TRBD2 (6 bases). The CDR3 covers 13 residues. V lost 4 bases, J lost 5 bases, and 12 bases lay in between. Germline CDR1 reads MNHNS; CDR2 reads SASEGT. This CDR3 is CASSGGEADEQYF. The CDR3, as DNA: TGTGCCAGCAGTGGGGGGGAGGCCGACGAGCAGTACTTC.

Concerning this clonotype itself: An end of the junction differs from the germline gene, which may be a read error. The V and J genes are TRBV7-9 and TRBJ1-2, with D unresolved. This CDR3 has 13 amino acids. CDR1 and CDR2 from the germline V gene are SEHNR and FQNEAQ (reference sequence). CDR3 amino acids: CASSQDAGRGYTF. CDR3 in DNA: TGCGCCAGCAGCCAAGATGCAGGCCGAGGCTACACCTTC.

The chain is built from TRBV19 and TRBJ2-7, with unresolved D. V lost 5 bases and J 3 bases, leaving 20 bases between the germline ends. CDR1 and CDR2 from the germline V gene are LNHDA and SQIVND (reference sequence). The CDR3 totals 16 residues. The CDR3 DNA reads TGTGCCAGTAGTGCATCTATCGGATCACTAAACTACGAGCAGTACTTC. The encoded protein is CASSASIGSLNYEQYF.

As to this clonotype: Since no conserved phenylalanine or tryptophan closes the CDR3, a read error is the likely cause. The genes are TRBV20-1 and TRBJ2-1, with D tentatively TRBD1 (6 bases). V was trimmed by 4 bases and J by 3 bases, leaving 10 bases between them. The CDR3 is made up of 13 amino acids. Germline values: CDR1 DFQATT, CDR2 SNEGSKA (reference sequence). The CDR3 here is CSATEGVYNEQFL. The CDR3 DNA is TGCAGTGCTACCGAGGGGGTCTACAATGAGCAGTTCCTC.

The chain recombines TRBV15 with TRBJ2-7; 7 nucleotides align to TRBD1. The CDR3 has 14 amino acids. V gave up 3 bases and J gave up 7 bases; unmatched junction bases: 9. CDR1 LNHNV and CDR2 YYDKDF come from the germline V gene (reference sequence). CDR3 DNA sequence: TGTGCCACCAGCAGGTTACAGGGGCGGCGAGAGCAGTACTTC. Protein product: CATSRLQGRREQYF.

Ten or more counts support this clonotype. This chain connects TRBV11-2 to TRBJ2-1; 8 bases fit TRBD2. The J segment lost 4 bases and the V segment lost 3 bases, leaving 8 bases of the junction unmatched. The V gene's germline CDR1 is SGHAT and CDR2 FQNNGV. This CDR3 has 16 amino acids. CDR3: CASSFRGGQIYNEQFF. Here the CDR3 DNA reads TGTGCCAGCAGCTTCCGCGGGGGGCAGATATACAATGAGCAGTTCTTC.

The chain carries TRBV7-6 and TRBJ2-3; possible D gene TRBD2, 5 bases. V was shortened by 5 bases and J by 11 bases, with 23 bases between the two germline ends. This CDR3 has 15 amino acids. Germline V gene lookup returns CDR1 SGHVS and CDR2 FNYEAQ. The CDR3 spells CASSARASEGNEQYF. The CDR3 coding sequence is TGTGCCAGCAGCGCGAGGGCCTCCGAGGGCAATGAGCAGTATTTT.

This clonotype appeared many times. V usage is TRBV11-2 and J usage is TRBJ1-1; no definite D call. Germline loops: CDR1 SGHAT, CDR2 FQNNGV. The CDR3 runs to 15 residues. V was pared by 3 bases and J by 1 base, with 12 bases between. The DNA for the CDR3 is TGTGCCAGCAGCTTGAGTGGGGTCCCGAACACTGAAGCTTTCTTT. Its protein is CASSLSGVPNTEAFF.

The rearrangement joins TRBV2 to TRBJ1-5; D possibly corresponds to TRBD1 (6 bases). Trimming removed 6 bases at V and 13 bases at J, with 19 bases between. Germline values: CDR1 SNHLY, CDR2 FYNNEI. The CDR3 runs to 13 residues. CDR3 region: CASSQGLGDIQHF. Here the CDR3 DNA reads TGTGCCAGCAGCCAAGGACTTGGGGACATTCAGCATTTT.

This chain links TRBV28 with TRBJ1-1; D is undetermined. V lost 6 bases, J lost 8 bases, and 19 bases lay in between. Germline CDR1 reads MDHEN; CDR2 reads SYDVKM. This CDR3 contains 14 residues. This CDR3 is CASRPLSATYEAFF. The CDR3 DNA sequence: TGTGCCAGCAGGCCCCTTAGCGCAACCTACGAAGCTTTCTTT. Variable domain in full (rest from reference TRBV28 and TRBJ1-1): DVKVTQSSRYLVKRTGEKVFLECVQDMDHENMFWYRQDPGLGLRLIYFSYDVKMKEKGDIPEGYSVSREKKERFSLILESASTNQTSMYLCASRPLSATYEAFFGQGTRLTVV.

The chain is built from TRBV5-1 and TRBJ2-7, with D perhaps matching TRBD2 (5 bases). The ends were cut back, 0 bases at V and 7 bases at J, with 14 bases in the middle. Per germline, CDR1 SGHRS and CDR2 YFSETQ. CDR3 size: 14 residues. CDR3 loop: CASSLVGNYYEQYF. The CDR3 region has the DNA TGCGCCAGCAGCTTGGTCGGGAACTACTATGAGCAGTACTTC.

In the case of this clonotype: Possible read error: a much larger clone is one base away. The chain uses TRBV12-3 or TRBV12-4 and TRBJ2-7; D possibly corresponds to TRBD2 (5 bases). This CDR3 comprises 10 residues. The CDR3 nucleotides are TGTGAAGCCGGGGCCTACGAGCAGTACTTC. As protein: CEAGAYEQYF.

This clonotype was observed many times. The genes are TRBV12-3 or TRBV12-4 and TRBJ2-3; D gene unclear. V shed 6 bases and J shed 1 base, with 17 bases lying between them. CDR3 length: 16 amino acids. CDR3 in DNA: TGTGCCAGCAGCCCAGGACCCTTCCAGGGCACAGATACGCAGTATTTT. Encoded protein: CASSPGPFQGTDTQYF.